The source of this TCR beta chain is a study of identical twins. Whole-study results and caveats: Within cord blood, abundant beta clonotypes carried fewer insertions, but memory repertoires showed no such trend.

Germline V gene data show CDR1 as MNHEY and CDR2 as SMNVEV (reference sequence). V shed 10 bases and J 4 bases; nucleotides not matched to a gene: 11. The CDR3 contains 15 residues. The authors used template switching to add a universal primer site and gave cDNA unique molecular identifiers. TCRdb processed the 5' RACE reads anew with MiXCR; each CDR3 protein has one entry. The data contain hundreds of thousands of distinct CDR3 sequences, 7.5% of them singletons. Points on this clonotype: No antigen is known for it.

In addition, the sample was reused for a study of yellow fever vaccine responses in identical twins.

Sequencing was carried out using memory (CD45RO+) T cells sorted from blood. The chain combines TRBV27 with TRBJ2-1; 9 bases are a match to TRBD1. This receptor was identified in a woman between 18 and 29 years old in good health. DNA for the CDR3: TGTGCCACCAGGAGGGACAGGGACGTGTACAATGAGCAGTTCTTC. This sequence encodes CATRRDRDVYNEQFF.